The 8 T cell receptor beta chains listed next were all sequenced from one sample in a study of blood T cell repertoires in COVID-19. The method was immunoSEQ multiplex PCR; TCRdb's version includes in-frame clones alone and lacks a portion of them. The sample lists roughly 190,000 clones, about four fifths occurring once. Input material: peripheral blood. The source is a woman aged 40 to 50 with COVID-19, enrolled during active disease.

The chain couples TRBV15 to TRBJ2-7; TRBD2 is a possible D gene (6 bases). Germline assignment: CDR1 LNHNV and CDR2 YYDKDF (reference sequence). This CDR3 has 15 amino acids. The V end lost 8 bases, the J end lost 3 bases, and 20 bases lay between the germline ends. This CDR3 reads CATSGGKNIDYEQYF. CDR3 nucleotides: TGTGCCACCTCCGGGGGAAAGAATATCGACTACGAGCAGTACTTC.

The chain uses TRBV18 and TRBJ2-2; D may be TRBD2 (6 bases). Deletions cut 6 bases from V and 6 bases from J, with 14 bases between. The CDR3 extends over 14 amino acids. Germline CDR1 KGHSH, CDR2 LQKENI. The CDR3 reads CASSQLADAGELFF. DNA for the CDR3: TGTGCCAGCTCGCAACTAGCAGATGCCGGGGAGCTGTTTTTT.

V is TRBV18 and J is TRBJ2-3, with 7 bases lining up with TRBD1. The CDR3 length is 16 residues. J gave up 5 bases and V 3 bases, and 11 bases lay outside the gene matches. Germline V gene data show CDR1 as KGHSH and CDR2 as LQKENI. CDR3 DNA: TGTGCCAGCTCACCTTCGGGACAGAGGATAGGAGATACGCAGTATTTT. This codes for CASSPSGQRIGDTQYF. The variable domain in full, with the rest retrieved from reference TRBV18 and TRBJ2-3, is NAGVMQNPRHLVRRRGQEARLRCSPMKGHSHVYWYRQLPEEGLKFMVYLQKENIIDESGMPKERFSAEFPKEGPSILRIQQVVRGDSAAYFCASSPSGQRIGDTQYFGPGTRLTVL.

The chain has TRBV10-3 and TRBJ2-2; D is uncertain. The V end was cut by 2 bases, the J end by 4 bases, with 5 bases between. Per germline, CDR1 ENHRY and CDR2 SYGVKD. The CDR3 extends over 13 amino acids. The CDR3 bases are TGTGCCATCAGTGAGGCTACCACCGGGGAGCTGTTTTTT. This gives the protein CAISEATTGELFF.

This clone turned up a few times. This chain uses TRBV6-1 with TRBJ1-1; a weak D match, TRBD1 (5 bases). Germline V gene lookup returns CDR1 MNHNS and CDR2 SASEGT. V gave up 2 bases and J gave up 1 base, with 11 bases separating them. The CDR3 sequence is 15 residues long. CDR3 residues: CASSESPGQNTEAFF. The CDR3 region has the DNA TGTGCCAGCAGTGAAAGCCCCGGACAGAACACTGAAGCTTTCTTT.

V is TRBV4-1 and J is TRBJ1-5; the match to TRBD1 covers 7 bases. The trim removed 1 base at V and 3 bases at J, leaving 3 bases unmatched. The germline gives CDR1 MGHRA, CDR2 YSYEKL. This CDR3 comprises 15 residues. CDR3 residues: CASSQAGGFNQPQHF. DNA for the CDR3: TGCGCCAGCAGCCAAGCAGGGGGGTTCAATCAGCCCCAGCATTTT.

J is TRBJ2-1 and V is TRBV7-9, with TRBD1 as a possible D gene (5 bases). Germline V gene data show CDR1 as SEHNR and CDR2 as FQNEAQ (reference sequence). The CDR3 totals 16 residues. With 5 bases removed from V and 7 bases from J, the gap between germline ends came to 21 bases. The DNA of the CDR3 is TGTGCCAGCAGCCACCCCCAGGGAATTGGTACGAATGAGCAGTTCTTC. It yields the protein CASSHPQGIGTNEQFF.

This chain uses TRBV29-1 with TRBJ2-7; 7 bases are shared with TRBD1. The J segment lost 3 bases and the V segment lost 7 bases, leaving 6 bases of the junction unmatched. The CDR3 sequence is 12 residues long. Germline loops: CDR1 SQVTM, CDR2 ANQGSEA. The CDR3 reads CSAATGHYEQYF. CDR3 nucleotide sequence: TGCAGCGCCGCGACAGGGCACTACGAGCAGTACTTC.